This T cell receptor (beta chain) emerged from a study of cytomegalovirus exposure and HLA in healthy donors (dated by TCRdb to about 2017). At the level of the whole study: A later analysis indicated that the 100 to 150 validation repertoires were generated on the platform also employed for the roughly 650 repertoires of the first cohort. The study was designed to test whether signatures of past pathogen exposure could be identified by cataloging public T cell receptors. A separate validation cohort of roughly 110 different subjects was used in addition to the approximately 670-subject first cohort. The study combined high-throughput TCR immunosequencing, statistical association of individual TCRs with disease status, and machine learning to predict cytomegalovirus infection status.

To note about this clone: What this receptor recognizes is not known. Base qualities are not provided; no much larger clone lies one nucleotide away.

What the study reported, not specific to this receptor: Three of the identified cytomegalovirus-associated TCR beta chains were confirmed in vitro to be specific for cytomegalovirus antigens. The study gave a list of some 150 TCR beta chains associated with cytomegalovirus. Cytomegalovirus status was reported to be diagnosed by the classifier with high specificity and sensitivity in both the original and validation cohorts. The authors suggested that the approach could potentially be generalized to other disease states and immunological phenotypes. The validation cohort had no HLA typing available for a later analysis, so co-occurrence within that cohort was assessed over all 120 or so repertoires. Subsequent analysis determined that TCRs grouped into clusters in the first cohort also showed a tendency toward co-occurrence across the 90 to 150 validation repertoires, and roughly 95% of cluster scores exceeded 0. Most TCR sequences were observed very rarely across donors, whereas some public TCRs were present in many individuals.

Library preparation was by the immunoSEQ multiplex PCR assay. Regarding the original processing steps: A statistical classification framework was developed to diagnose cytomegalovirus status using the catalog of TCR beta chain sequences. The source is immuneACCESS, and TCRdb retained only in-frame sequences with V and J called. Part of the clones is not carried over; for the studies checked, unresolved V genes explain less than half of this, and the remainder is unexplained. The DNA was the basis for D and trimming; V, J and clone size are from that table. Within this sample are approximately 150,000 clones, with around 90% of them counted one time only. Around 10% of the sample comes from the top ten. The donors belonged to the validation cohort of 120 subjects, which was separate from the approximately 610-subject first cohort. The TCR comes from a man younger than 35 in good health and CMV-seropositive. The specimen sequenced was PBMCs.

Read as DNA, the sequence is TGTGCCAGTAGTATAGGCGGGGGGTACTATGGCTACACCTTC. Translated, it reads CASSIGGGYYGYTF. Here the chain combines TRBV19 and TRBJ1-2; D gene: possibly TRBD1, on 5 matching bases. Measured from the cysteine to the phenylalanine, the CDR3 is 14 residues long. Only the CDR3 region is kept as DNA, spanning 42 bases read in frame from base 1. The germline V gene (reference sequence) supplies CDR1 LNHDA and CDR2 SQIVND. Trimming at the junction amounts to 1 base on V and 3 bases on J, and the germline ends lie 9 bases apart.